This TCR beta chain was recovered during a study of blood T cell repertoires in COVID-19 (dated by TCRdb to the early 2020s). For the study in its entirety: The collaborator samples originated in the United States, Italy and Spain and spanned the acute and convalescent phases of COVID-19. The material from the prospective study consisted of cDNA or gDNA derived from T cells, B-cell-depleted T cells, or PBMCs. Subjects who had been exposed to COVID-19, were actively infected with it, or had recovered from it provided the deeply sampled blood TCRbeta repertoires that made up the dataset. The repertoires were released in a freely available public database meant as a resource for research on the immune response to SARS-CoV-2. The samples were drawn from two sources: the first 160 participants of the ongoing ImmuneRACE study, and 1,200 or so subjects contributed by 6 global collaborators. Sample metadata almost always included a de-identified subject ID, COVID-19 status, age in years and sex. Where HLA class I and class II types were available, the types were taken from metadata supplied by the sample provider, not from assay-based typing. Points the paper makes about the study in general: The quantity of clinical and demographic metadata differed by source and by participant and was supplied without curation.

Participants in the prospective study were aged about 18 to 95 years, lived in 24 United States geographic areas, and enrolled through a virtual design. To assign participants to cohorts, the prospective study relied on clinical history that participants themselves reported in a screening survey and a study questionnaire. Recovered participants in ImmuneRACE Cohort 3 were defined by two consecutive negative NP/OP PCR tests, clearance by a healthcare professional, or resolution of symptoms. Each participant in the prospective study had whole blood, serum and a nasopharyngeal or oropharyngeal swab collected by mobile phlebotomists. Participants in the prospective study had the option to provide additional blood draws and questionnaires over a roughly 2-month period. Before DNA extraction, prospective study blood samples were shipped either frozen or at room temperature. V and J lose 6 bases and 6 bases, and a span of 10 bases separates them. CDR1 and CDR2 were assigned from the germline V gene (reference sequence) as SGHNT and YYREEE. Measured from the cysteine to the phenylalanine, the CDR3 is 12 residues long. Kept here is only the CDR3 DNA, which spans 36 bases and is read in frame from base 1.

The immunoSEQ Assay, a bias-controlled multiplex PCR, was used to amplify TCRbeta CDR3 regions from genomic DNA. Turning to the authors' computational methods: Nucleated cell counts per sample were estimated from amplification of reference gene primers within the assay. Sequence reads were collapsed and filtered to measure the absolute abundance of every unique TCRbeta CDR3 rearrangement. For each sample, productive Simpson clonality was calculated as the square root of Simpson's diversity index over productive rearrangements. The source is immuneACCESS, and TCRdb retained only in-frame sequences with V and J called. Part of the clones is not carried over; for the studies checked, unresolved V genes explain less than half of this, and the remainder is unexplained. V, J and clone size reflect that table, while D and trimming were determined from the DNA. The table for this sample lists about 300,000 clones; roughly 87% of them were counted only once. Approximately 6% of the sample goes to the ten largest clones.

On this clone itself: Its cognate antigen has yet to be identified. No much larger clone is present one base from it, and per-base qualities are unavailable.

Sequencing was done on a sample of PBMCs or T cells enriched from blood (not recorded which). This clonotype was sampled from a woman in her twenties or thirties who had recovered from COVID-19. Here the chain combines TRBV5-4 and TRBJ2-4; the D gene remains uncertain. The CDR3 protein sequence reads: CASTPGGNIQYF. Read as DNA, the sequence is TGTGCCAGCACCCCCGGCGGAAACATTCAGTACTTC. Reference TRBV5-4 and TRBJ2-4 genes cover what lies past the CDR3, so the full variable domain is ETGVTQSPTHLIKTRGQQVTLRCSSQSGHNTVSWYQQALGQGPQFIFQYYREEENGRGNFPPRFSGLQFPNYSSELNVNALELDDSALYLCASTPGGNIQYFGAGTRLSVL.